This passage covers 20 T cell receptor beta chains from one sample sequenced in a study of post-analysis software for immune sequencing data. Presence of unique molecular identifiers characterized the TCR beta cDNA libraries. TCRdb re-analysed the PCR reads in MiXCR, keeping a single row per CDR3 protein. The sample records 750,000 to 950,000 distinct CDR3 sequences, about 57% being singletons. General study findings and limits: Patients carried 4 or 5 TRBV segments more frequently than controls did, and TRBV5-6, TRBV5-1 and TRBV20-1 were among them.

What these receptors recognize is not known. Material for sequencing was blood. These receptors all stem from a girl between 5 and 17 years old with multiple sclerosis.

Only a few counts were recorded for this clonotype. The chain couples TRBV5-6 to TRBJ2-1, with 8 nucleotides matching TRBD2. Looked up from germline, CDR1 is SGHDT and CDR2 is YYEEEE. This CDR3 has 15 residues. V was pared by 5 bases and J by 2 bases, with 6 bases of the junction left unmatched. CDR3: CASRQRGGAYNEQFF. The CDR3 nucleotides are TGTGCCAGCAGACAACGGGGGGGGGCCTACAATGAGCAGTTCTTC. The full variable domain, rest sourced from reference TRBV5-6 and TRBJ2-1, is DAGVTQSPTHLIKTRGQQVTLRCSPKSGHDTVSWYQQALGQGPQFIFQYYEEEERQRGNFPDRFSGHQFPNYSSELNVNALLLGDSALYLCASRQRGGAYNEQFFGPGTRLTVL.

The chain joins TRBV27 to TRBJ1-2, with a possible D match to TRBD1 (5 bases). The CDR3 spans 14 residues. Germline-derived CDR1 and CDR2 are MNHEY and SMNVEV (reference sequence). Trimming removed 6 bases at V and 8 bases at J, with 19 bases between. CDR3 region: CASRGNSGLRGYTF. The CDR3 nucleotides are TGTGCCAGCAGGGGAAATTCGGGACTTCGAGGCTACACCTTC.

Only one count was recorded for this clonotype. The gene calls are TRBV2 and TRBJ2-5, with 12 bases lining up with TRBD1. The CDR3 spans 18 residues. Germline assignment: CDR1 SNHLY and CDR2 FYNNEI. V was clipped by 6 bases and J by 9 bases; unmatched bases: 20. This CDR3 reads CASRDSPGQGARGEAQYF. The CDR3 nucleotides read TGTGCCAGCAGAGACTCGCCGGGACAGGGGGCAAGGGGCGAGGCCCAGTACTTC.

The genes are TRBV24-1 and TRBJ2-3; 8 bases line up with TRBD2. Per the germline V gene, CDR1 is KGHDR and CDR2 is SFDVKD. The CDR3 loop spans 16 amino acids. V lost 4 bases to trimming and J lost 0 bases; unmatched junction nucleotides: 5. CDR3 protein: CATSESGTRSTDTQYF. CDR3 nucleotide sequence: TGTGCCACCAGTGAATCCGGGACTAGAAGCACAGATACGCAGTATTTT.

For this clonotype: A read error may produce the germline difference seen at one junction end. The CDR3 sequence: CAISSGTRNEQFF. DNA of the CDR3: TGTGCCATCAGTTCCGGGACCCGGAATGAGCAGTTCTTC. The V call is TRBV12-3 or TRBV12-4, the J call TRBJ2-1; D possibly uses TRBD1 or TRBD2 (5 bases each). CDR3 length: 13 amino acids.

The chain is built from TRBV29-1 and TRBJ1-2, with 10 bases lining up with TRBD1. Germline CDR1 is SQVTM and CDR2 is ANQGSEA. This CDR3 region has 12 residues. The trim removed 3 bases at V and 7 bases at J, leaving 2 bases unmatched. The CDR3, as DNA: TGCAGCGTTGAGGGACAGGGGTTTGGCTACACCTTC. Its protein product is CSVEGQGFGYTF.

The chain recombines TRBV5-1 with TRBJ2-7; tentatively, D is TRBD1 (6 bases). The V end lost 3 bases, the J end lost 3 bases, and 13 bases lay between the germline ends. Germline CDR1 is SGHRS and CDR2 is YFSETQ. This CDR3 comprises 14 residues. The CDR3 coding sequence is TGCGCCAGCAGCTCAAACAGGGCAGACTACGAGCAGTACTTC. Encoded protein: CASSSNRADYEQYF.

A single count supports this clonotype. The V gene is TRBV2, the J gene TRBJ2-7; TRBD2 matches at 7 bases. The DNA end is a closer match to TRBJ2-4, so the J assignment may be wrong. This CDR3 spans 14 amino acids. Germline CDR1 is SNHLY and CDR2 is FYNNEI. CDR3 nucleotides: TGTGCCAGCAATGGCGGGGGAGGATCGGACATTCAGTACTTC. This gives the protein CASNGGGGSDIQYF.

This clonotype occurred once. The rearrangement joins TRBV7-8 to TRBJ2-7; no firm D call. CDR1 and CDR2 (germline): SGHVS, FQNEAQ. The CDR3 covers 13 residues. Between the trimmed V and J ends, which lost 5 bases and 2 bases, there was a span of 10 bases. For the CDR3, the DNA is TGTGCCAGCAGCACTACAGAGCCCTACGAGCAGTACTTC. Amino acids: CASSTTEPYEQYF.

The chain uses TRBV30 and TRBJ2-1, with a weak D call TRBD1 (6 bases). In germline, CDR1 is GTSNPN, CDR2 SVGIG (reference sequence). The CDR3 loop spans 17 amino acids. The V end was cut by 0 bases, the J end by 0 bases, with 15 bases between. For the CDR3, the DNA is TGTGCCTGGAGTGTATACCTGGACAGCAGCTCCTACAATGAGCAGTTCTTC. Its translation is CAWSVYLDSSSYNEQFF.

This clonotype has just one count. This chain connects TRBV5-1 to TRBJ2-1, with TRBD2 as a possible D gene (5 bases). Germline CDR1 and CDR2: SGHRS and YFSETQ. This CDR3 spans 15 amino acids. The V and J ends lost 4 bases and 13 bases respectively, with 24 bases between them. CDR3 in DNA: TGCGCCAGCAGCCGTCAAGAGGGAATTCAAGAGACCCAGTTCTTC. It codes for CASSRQEGIQETQFF.

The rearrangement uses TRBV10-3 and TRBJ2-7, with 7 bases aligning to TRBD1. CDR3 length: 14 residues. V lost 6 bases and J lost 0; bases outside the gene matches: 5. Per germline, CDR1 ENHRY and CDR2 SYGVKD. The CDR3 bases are TGTGCCATCAGACCCGGGACAGACTCCTACGAGCAGTACTTC. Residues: CAIRPGTDSYEQYF.

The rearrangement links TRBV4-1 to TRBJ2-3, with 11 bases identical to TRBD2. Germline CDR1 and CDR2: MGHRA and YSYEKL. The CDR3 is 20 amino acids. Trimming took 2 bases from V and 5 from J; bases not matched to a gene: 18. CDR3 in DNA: TGCGCCAGCAGCCAATATCCCCCCGGGACTAGCGGCCCGCGGAGAGATACGCAGTATTTT. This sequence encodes CASSQYPPGTSGPRRDTQYF.

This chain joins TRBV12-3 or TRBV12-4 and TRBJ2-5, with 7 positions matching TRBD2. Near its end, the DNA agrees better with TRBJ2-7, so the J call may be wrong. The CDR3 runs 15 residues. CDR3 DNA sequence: TGTGCCAGCAGTTCCGTCGGGGGGTCCCCCTGCGAGCAGTACTTC. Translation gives CASSSVGGSPCEQYF.

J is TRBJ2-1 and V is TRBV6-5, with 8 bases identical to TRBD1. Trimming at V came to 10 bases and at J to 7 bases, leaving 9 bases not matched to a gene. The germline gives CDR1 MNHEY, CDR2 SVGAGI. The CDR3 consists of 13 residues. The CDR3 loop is CATGGLRYNEQFF. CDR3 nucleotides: TGTGCCACAGGGGGCTTACGCTATAATGAGCAGTTCTTC.

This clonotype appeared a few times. The CDR3: CASSHQVRGSLPYEQYF. The CDR3 region has the DNA TGCGCCAGCAGCCACCAAGTCCGCGGGAGCCTCCCCTACGAGCAGTACTTC. This rearrangement joins TRBV4-1 to TRBJ2-7; 7 bases match TRBD2. The CDR3 extends over 17 amino acids. Germline V gives CDR1 MGHRA, CDR2 YSYEKL. With V trimmed by 3 bases and J by 2 bases, 13 bases remained unmatched.

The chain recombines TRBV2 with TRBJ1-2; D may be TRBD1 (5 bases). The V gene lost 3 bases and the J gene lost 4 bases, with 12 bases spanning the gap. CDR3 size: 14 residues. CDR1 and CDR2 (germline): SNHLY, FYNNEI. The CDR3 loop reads CASSEFDSRYGYTF. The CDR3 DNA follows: TGTGCCAGCAGTGAGTTTGACAGCCGCTATGGCTACACCTTC.

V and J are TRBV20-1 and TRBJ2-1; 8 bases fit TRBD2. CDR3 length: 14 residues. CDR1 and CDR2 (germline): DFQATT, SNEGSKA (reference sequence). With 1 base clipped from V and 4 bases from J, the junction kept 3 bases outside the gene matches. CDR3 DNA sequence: TGCAGTGCTAGAGTTAGCGGGGCTTACAATGAGCAGTTCTTC. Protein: CSARVSGAYNEQFF.

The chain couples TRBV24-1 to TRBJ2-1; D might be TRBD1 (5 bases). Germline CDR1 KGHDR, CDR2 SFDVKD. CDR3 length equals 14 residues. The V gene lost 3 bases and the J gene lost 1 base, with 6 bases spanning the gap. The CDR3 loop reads CATSDGASYNEQFF. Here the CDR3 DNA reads TGTGCCACCAGTGATGGGGCTTCCTACAATGAGCAGTTCTTC.

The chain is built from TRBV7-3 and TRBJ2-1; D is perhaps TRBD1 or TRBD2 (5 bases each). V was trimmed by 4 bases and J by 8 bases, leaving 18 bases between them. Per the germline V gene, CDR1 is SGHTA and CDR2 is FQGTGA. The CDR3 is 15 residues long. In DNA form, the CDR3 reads TGTGCCAGCAGCTCGAGGGACGGACTCCCGGATGAGCAGTTCTTC. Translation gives CASSSRDGLPDEQFF.